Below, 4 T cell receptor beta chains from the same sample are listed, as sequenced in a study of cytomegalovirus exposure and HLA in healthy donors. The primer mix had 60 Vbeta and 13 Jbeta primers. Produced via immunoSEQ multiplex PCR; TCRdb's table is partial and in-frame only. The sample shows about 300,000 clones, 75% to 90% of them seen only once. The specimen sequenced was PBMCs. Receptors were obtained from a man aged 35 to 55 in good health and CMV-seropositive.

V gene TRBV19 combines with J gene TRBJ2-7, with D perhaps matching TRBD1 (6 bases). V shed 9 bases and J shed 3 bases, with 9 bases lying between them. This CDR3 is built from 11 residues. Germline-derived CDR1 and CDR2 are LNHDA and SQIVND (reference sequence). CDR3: CASRGLYEQYF. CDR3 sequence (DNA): TGTGCCAGCAGGGGTCTCTACGAGCAGTACTTC.

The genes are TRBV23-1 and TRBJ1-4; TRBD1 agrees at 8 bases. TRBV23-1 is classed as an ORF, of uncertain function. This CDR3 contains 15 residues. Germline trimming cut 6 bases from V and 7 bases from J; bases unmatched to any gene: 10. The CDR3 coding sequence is TGCGCCAGCAGAAAGCCGGGACAGGTCAGTGAAAAACTGTTTTTT. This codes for CASRKPGQVSEKLFF.

The CDR3 spells CASRVAGGTDTQYF. The CDR3 nucleotides are TGTGCCAGCAGGGTAGCGGGTGGCACAGATACGCAGTATTTT. The rearrangement links TRBV6-6 to TRBJ2-3, with 7 positions matching TRBD2. Germline CDR1 and CDR2: MNHNY and SVGAGI (reference sequence). Unmatched junction bases numbered 4, after V lost 6 bases and J lost 1 base. There are 14 residues in the CDR3.

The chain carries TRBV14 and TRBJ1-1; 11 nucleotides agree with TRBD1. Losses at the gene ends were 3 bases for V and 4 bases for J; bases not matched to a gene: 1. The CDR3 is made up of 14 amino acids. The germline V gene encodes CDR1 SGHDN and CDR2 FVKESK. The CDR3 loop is CASSQGQGGTEAFF. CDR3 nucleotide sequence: TGTGCCAGCAGCCAGGGACAGGGGGGCACTGAAGCTTTCTTT.